A single sample is the source of the 26 T cell receptor beta chains below, sequenced in a study of shared clonotypes between healthy human individuals. Assay used: immunoSEQ multiplex PCR; TCRdb lists only in-frame clones, some missing. The sample carries a few million clones, around nine tenths recorded once. The sample was naive CD4+ T cells sorted from blood. The subset was: CD45RA+ positively selected. The receptors were sampled from a young man in good health.

This clone was counted a few times. The CDR3 DNA reads TGTGCCAGCAGTCCGGACGGGATCAATCAGCCCCAGCATTTT. Encoded protein: CASSPDGINQPQHF. The chain uses TRBV2 and TRBJ1-5, with D unclear. In germline, CDR1 is SNHLY, CDR2 FYNNEI. V was trimmed by 5 bases and J by 3 bases, leaving 11 bases between them. This CDR3 contains 14 residues.

The V call is TRBV19, the J call TRBJ1-5; D possibly corresponds to TRBD1 (6 bases). V lost 3 bases, J lost 5 bases, and 11 bases lay in between. The CDR3 length is 14 residues. Germline assignment: CDR1 LNHDA and CDR2 SQIVND (reference sequence). The CDR3 bases are TGTGCCAGTAGTATGAGGGACAACGATCAGCCCCAGCATTTT. Protein: CASSMRDNDQPQHF.

Comments on this clone: This sample includes further DNA sequences coding for the same CDR3. J is TRBJ2-1 and V is TRBV18; D assignment may be TRBD1 or TRBD2 (5 bases each). This CDR3 has 14 residues. V dropped 3 bases and J dropped 4 bases, with 10 bases sitting between them. Germline CDR1 is KGHSH and CDR2 is LQKENI. The CDR3 coding sequence is TGTGCCAGCTCACCCGGGACGGTGTACAATGAGCAGTTCTTC. Translation gives CASSPGTVYNEQFF.

The rearrangement links TRBV5-6 to TRBJ1-1; D not certain. Trimming cost V 3 bases and J 3 bases, with 18 bases left between them. There are 16 residues in the CDR3. In germline, CDR1 is SGHDT, CDR2 YYEEEE. CDR3 amino acids: CASSSDFSPGYTEAFF. The CDR3 DNA is TGTGCCAGCAGCTCCGACTTTTCCCCAGGCTACACTGAAGCTTTCTTT.

The chain has TRBV5-6 and TRBJ2-6, with 7 bases lining up with TRBD1. J was trimmed by 0 bases and V by 4 bases; bases with no gene match: 10. The germline V gene has CDR1 SGHDT and CDR2 YYEEEE. This CDR3 comprises 18 residues. The CDR3 DNA reads TGTGCCAGCAGCCCTCAGACCGGGACAGCCTCTGGGGCCAACGTCCTGACTTTC. Encoded protein: CASSPQTGTASGANVLTF.

This chain uses TRBV28 with TRBJ1-5; maybe TRBD1 (6 bases). Trimming shortened V by 8 bases and J by 4 bases, and 15 bases separated the two germline ends. The germline CDR1 and CDR2 sequences are MDHEN and SYDVKM. The CDR3 totals 14 residues. Written as DNA, the CDR3 is TGTGCCAGCTGGGGGGCCCCCAGAAATCAGCCCCAGCATTTT. This gives the protein CASWGAPRNQPQHF. Supplemented by reference TRBV28 and TRBJ1-5, the full variable domain reads DVKVTQSSRYLVKRTGEKVFLECVQDMDHENMFWYRQDPGLGLRLIYFSYDVKMKEKGDIPEGYSVSREKKERFSLILESASTNQTSMYLCASWGAPRNQPQHFGDGTRLSIL.

V is TRBV4-1 and J is TRBJ2-1, with D unresolved. V was pared by 2 bases and J by 0 bases, with 17 bases between. Germline CDR1 reads MGHRA; CDR2 reads YSYEKL. The CDR3 has 18 amino acids. Written as DNA, the CDR3 is TGCGCCAGCAGCCAAAAACCCCCAGTGCAAAGCTCCTACAATGAGCAGTTCTTC. Translating it yields CASSQKPPVQSSYNEQFF.

The rearrangement joins TRBV10-2 to TRBJ2-5, with 9 bases matching TRBD2. This CDR3 has 13 residues. Trimming cost V 8 bases and J 5 bases; bases outside gene matches: 6. CDR1 and CDR2 from the germline V gene are WSHSY and SAAADI. CDR3 DNA sequence: TGCGCCAGCGCCGGGACTAGCTCTGAGACCCAGTACTTC. Its translation is CASAGTSSETQYF.

V usage is TRBV6-1 and J usage is TRBJ2-1, with 11 bases lining up with TRBD2. The germline V gene encodes CDR1 MNHNS and CDR2 SASEGT. This CDR3 region has 15 residues. J was trimmed by 3 bases and V by 4 bases; bases with no gene match: 2. CDR3 residues: CASSGLAGGYNEQFF. The CDR3 nucleotides are TGTGCCAGCAGTGGTCTAGCGGGGGGCTACAATGAGCAGTTCTTC.

The chain recombines TRBV11-2 with TRBJ2-2; no reliable D call. The CDR3 is made up of 14 amino acids. CDR1 is SGHAT and CDR2 is FQNNGV in the germline V gene. Trimming shortened V by 3 bases and J by 1 base, and 6 bases separated the two germline ends. The CDR3: CASSFLLNTGELFF. DNA for the CDR3: TGTGCCAGCAGCTTCCTTTTGAACACCGGGGAGCTGTTTTTT.

The rearrangement links TRBV6-1 to TRBJ1-6, with D possibly matching TRBD1 (5 bases). The CDR3 loop spans 13 amino acids. Germline assignment: CDR1 MNHNS and CDR2 SASEGT. V lost 1 base and J 11 bases, leaving 9 bases between the germline ends. As DNA, the CDR3 is TGTGCCAGCAGTGAAGGACAGAGGCCACCCCTCCACTTT. This codes for CASSEGQRPPLHF.

The chain couples TRBV2 to TRBJ2-6, with 9 bases identical to TRBD2. The CDR3 totals 18 residues. The V and J ends lost 4 bases and 4 bases, in that order; junction bases with no gene match: 11. Germline V lookup: CDR1 SNHLY, CDR2 FYNNEI. For the CDR3, the DNA is TGTGCCAGCAGTGCGCGGCGGGAGGGGATGGCAGGGGCCAACGTCCTGACTTTC. The encoded protein is CASSARREGMAGANVLTF.

The chain carries TRBV2 and TRBJ2-3; TRBD1 or TRBD2 may be the D gene (5 bases each). Germline V gene data show CDR1 as SNHLY and CDR2 as FYNNEI. The CDR3 contains 14 residues. Trimming shortened V by 7 bases and J by 2 bases, and 13 bases separated the two germline ends. The CDR3 loop is CASTGRPFTDTQYF. In DNA form, the CDR3 reads TGTGCCAGCACGGGACGGCCCTTCACAGATACGCAGTATTTT.

The V call is TRBV10-3, the J call TRBJ2-1, with TRBD2 as a possible D gene (7 bases). The ends were cut back, 0 bases at V and 2 bases at J, with 11 bases in the middle. The CDR3 extends over 16 amino acids. The germline V gene encodes CDR1 ENHRY and CDR2 SYGVKD. The CDR3 is CAISESGGGAYNEQFF. In DNA, the CDR3 is TGTGCCATCAGTGAGTCGGGAGGGGGGGCCTACAATGAGCAGTTCTTC.

V is TRBV9 and J is TRBJ2-3; TRBD2 matches 11 bases. The CDR3 length is 17 residues. The trim removed 0 bases at V and 4 bases at J, leaving 7 bases unmatched. Per germline, CDR1 SGDLS and CDR2 YYNGEE. The CDR3 sequence: CASSVGLAGGPPDTQYF. In DNA, the CDR3 is TGTGCCAGCAGCGTAGGGTTAGCGGGAGGGCCCCCAGATACGCAGTATTTT.

V usage is TRBV6-5 and J usage is TRBJ2-3; 9 bases fit TRBD2. V dropped 6 bases and J dropped 6; count of bases not matched to a gene: 4. CDR1 and CDR2 from the germline V gene are MNHEY and SVGAGI. CDR3 length: 13 amino acids. The CDR3 is CASRRTSVDTQYF. In nucleotides, the CDR3 is TGTGCCAGCAGGAGGACTAGCGTTGATACGCAGTATTTT.

The J gene is TRBJ2-2, the V gene TRBV7-2; D uncertain. Germline V gene lookup returns CDR1 SGHTA and CDR2 FQGNSA. This CDR3 is built from 17 residues. Trimming cost V 5 bases and J 1 base, with 17 bases left between them. The CDR3 DNA follows: TGTGCCAGCAGCCCAAATTATTTAACTTTGAACACCGGGGAGCTGTTTTTT. Translated, it gives CASSPNYLTLNTGELFF.

This chain links TRBV5-1 with TRBJ2-5; the match to TRBD2 covers 10 bases. V gave up 4 bases and J gave up 5 bases; unmatched junction bases: 11. The germline V gene has CDR1 SGHRS and CDR2 YFSETQ. The CDR3 covers 16 residues. CDR3 region: CASSSTGTSVPETQYF. The DNA of the CDR3 is TGCGCCAGCAGCAGTACCGGGACTAGCGTTCCGGAGACCCAGTACTTC.

In nucleotides, the CDR3 is TGCGCCAGCAGCTTGTCGTCCGGTGTAAAAGTGGGGGAGCAGTACTTC. This translates into CASSLSSGVKVGEQYF. This chain joins TRBV5-1 and TRBJ2-7; D ambiguous. Trimming cost V 1 base and J 7 bases, with 21 bases left between them. The CDR3 is 16 amino acids. From germline, CDR1 is SGHRS and CDR2 YFSETQ.

This chain links TRBV12-5 with TRBJ2-3, with D unresolved. The CDR3 is made up of 16 amino acids. Trimming took off 0 bases at V and 0 bases at J, with 10 bases between the two ends. In germline, CDR1 is LGHNT, CDR2 FRNRAP. The DNA of the CDR3 is TGTGCTAGTGGTTTGGTCCTAGACCGTAGCACAGATACGCAGTATTTT. Its protein is CASGLVLDRSTDTQYF.

This chain uses TRBV18 with TRBJ1-1; TRBD1 might be the D (5 bases). Deletions cut 8 bases from V and 6 bases from J, with 16 bases between. The CDR3 sequence is 13 residues long. Germline CDR1 and CDR2: KGHSH and LQKENI. In DNA form, the CDR3 reads TGTGCCAGCAGAACAGGCGGCAACCCTGAAGCTTTCTTT. This sequence encodes CASRTGGNPEAFF.

The chain joins TRBV19 to TRBJ1-5; D not resolved. CDR3 length: 17 residues. The V gene lost 6 bases and the J gene lost 4 bases, with 22 bases spanning the gap. The germline V gene encodes CDR1 LNHDA and CDR2 SQIVND (reference sequence). The DNA for the CDR3 is TGTGCCAGTAGCGTTATTGGCCCTCCCGTGGAAAATCAGCCCCAGCATTTT. It encodes CASSVIGPPVENQPQHF.

The rearrangement joins TRBV5-4 to TRBJ2-7; D is unresolved. V dropped 0 bases and J dropped 5 bases, with 18 bases sitting between them. From germline, CDR1 is SGHNT and CDR2 YYREEE (reference sequence). The CDR3 has 16 residues. The CDR3 here is CASSLDPSRASNEQYF. The CDR3 coding sequence is TGTGCCAGCAGCTTGGATCCTTCTAGGGCGTCGAACGAGCAGTACTTC. Supplemented by reference TRBV5-4 and TRBJ2-7, the full variable domain reads ETGVTQSPTHLIKTRGQQVTLRCSSQSGHNTVSWYQQALGQGPQFIFQYYREEENGRGNFPPRFSGLQFPNYSSELNVNALELDDSALYLCASSLDPSRASNEQYFGPGTRLTVT.

The rearrangement uses TRBV5-1 and TRBJ1-1, with TRBD1 matching 7 bases. Germline V gene sequence: CDR1 SGHRS, CDR2 YFSETQ. V shed 4 bases, J shed 1 base, and the junction held 7 bases outside the gene matches. This CDR3 has 15 residues. The CDR3, as DNA: TGCGCCAGCAGCCAGGCCGGGACAGCGAACACTGAAGCTTTCTTT. Protein product: CASSQAGTANTEAFF.

This chain connects TRBV5-1 to TRBJ1-4; D is unclear. This CDR3 spans 14 amino acids. With 5 bases removed from V and 4 bases from J, the gap between germline ends came to 12 bases. CDR1 SGHRS and CDR2 YFSETQ come from the germline V gene. The CDR3 DNA sequence: TGCGCCAGCAGGGACGGTTCAGATAATGAAAAACTGTTTTTT. Protein: CASRDGSDNEKLFF.

The CDR3 nucleotides read TGCGCCAGCGCTTCACAGCAAAATGAGCAGTTCTTC. Translated, it gives CASASQQNEQFF. This chain joins TRBV5-1 and TRBJ2-1, with D uncertain. In germline, CDR1 is SGHRS, CDR2 YFSETQ. The CDR3 is 12 amino acids. The V end lost 7 bases, the J end lost 7 bases, and 12 bases lay between the germline ends.